This T cell receptor (beta chain) was captured in a study of molecular identifiers for immune sequencing clone quantification. Study in general: Across replicate runs, RNA obtained from around 20,000 or 100,000 naive CD8 cells was divided into five, with four undergoing sequencing.

General study findings and limits: Among effectors, clones above 20 RNA copies held over 98% of molecules; among naive cells, under 1%.

TCRdb called the PCR reads again in MiXCR, with one record for every CDR3 protein. This table holds over 100,000 distinct CDR3 sequences, under 40% found once. In its sample, this clonotype was seen many times. Its antigen remains unidentified. With 4 bases removed from V and 6 bases from J, the gap between germline ends came to 15 bases. The CDR3 is 15 amino acids. This chain connects TRBV12-3 or TRBV12-4 to TRBJ1-4, with D perhaps TRBD1 (5 bases). This TCR derives from a human donor in good health. Some libraries in this study had Jurkat cell RNA spiked in. What was sequenced was naive CD8+ T cells from blood, with Jurkat cell RNA spiked in. Subset indicated: FACS-sorted CD8+CD4-CCR7+CD45RA+ naive T cells. The CDR3 protein is CASSSLRGEYEKLFF. The CDR3 DNA sequence: TGTGCCAGCAGTTCGCTTCGGGGGGAGTATGAAAAACTGTTTTTT.